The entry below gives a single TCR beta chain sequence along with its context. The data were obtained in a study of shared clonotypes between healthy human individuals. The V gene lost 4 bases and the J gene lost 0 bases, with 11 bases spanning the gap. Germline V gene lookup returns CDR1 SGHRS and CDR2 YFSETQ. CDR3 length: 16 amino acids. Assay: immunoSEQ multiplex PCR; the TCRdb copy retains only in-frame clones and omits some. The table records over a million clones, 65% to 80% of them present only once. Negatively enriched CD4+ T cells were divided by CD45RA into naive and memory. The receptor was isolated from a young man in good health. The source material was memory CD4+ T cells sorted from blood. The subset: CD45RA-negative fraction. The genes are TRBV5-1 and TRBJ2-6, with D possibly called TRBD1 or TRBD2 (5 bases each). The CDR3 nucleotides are TGCGCCAGCAGCCTACTGGGGGACTCTGGGGCCAACGTCCTGACTTTC. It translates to CASSLLGDSGANVLTF.